This T cell receptor (beta chain) was documented in a study of cytomegalovirus exposure and HLA in healthy donors. Study observations and caveats: Sequencing depth across donors, presence/absence analyses assumed, was roughly uniform. There were 164 TCR beta chains listed as cytomegalovirus-associated. One cluster of highly shared sequence variants probably arose as a sequencing artifact. Prediction of most subjects' HLA-A and HLA-B alleles by TCR beta sequences was reportedly accurate.

Comment on this clone: Its specificity is not known.

Trimming removed 4 bases from V and 0 bases from J; junction bases left unmatched: 12. Germline V CDR1 and CDR2: SGHDN, FVKESK. CDR3 length: 18 amino acids. PCR employed 60 Vbeta and 13 Jbeta primers. Repertoires were generated with immunoSEQ multiplex PCR, while TCRdb's copy carries only in-frame clones and drops some. The sample contains 100,000 to 150,000 clones, roughly 80% of which appear only once. Material for sequencing was PBMCs. The TCR was taken from a man younger than 45 in good health and CMV-seronegative. The chain carries TRBV14 and TRBJ2-1; 7 bases fit TRBD1. CDR3 coding DNA: TGTGCCAGCAGCCTCCTCTCCCGCCGGGACAGCTCCTACAATGAGCAGTTCTTC. It yields the protein CASSLLSRRDSSYNEQFF.